These 16 T cell receptor beta chains came from one sample sequenced in a study of PD-L1 blockade in urothelial cancer. The data were produced by immunoSEQ multiplex PCR, yet TCRdb's version contains in-frame clones alone and is incomplete. The sample shows 71,000 or so clones, 85% to 90% of them seen only once. Sequencing used PBMCs, obtained around atezolizumab (anti-PD-L1) treatment. These receptors all come from a man in his fifties or sixties with urothelial cancer.

The chain couples TRBV7-2 to TRBJ2-3; the match to TRBD2 covers 8 bases. From germline, CDR1 is SGHTA and CDR2 FQGNSA. V gave up 1 base and J gave up 0 bases; unmatched junction bases: 0. This CDR3 is built from 15 residues. The CDR3: CASSLGLASTDTQYF. The CDR3, as DNA: TGTGCCAGCAGCTTAGGACTAGCGAGCACAGATACGCAGTATTTT.

The chain carries TRBV7-6 and TRBJ2-3; D is undetermined. Germline assignment: CDR1 SGHVS and CDR2 FNYEAQ. There are 12 residues in the CDR3. Trimming removed 5 bases at V and 6 bases at J, with 9 bases between. The CDR3 bases are TGTGCCAGCAGCCTTCCCGCGGATACGCAGTATTTT. Its protein is CASSLPADTQYF.

V gene TRBV2 combines with J gene TRBJ2-3; the D gene is possibly TRBD1 (6 bases). The CDR3 is 15 residues long. The V end was cut by 5 bases, the J end by 3 bases, with 15 bases between. Looked up from germline, CDR1 is SNHLY and CDR2 is FYNNEI. CDR3 nucleotide sequence: TGTGCCAGCAGTCGAACAGGGTCTTCGACAGATACGCAGTATTTT. It yields the protein CASSRTGSSTDTQYF.

The chain uses TRBV6-1 and TRBJ1-4; TRBD1 aligns across 10 bases. The J segment lost 3 bases and the V segment lost 4 bases, leaving 8 bases of the junction unmatched. The CDR3 runs to 17 residues. Looked up from germline, CDR1 is MNHNS and CDR2 is SASEGT. The CDR3 reads CASSVRDRGRSNEKLFF. The CDR3 region has the DNA TGTGCCAGCAGTGTGAGGGACAGGGGTCGATCTAATGAAAAACTGTTTTTT.

This chain joins TRBV11-2 and TRBJ1-2; 8 bases match TRBD1. The germline V gene encodes CDR1 SGHAT and CDR2 FQNNGV. This CDR3 comprises 14 residues. Unmatched junction bases numbered 7, after V lost 5 bases and J lost 5 bases. The CDR3: CASSRGQGTYGYTF. The CDR3 nucleotides read TGTGCCAGCAGCCGTGGACAGGGAACTTATGGCTACACCTTC.

CDR3 loop: CASSVWTGENGYTF. CDR3 sequence (DNA): TGTGCCAGCAGCGTTTGGACAGGAGAAAATGGCTACACCTTC. The chain carries TRBV9 and TRBJ1-2; 7 nucleotides align to TRBD1. Per germline, CDR1 SGDLS and CDR2 YYNGEE. The CDR3 is made up of 14 amino acids. With V trimmed by 2 bases and J by 6 bases, 7 bases remained unmatched.

The chain couples TRBV10-3 to TRBJ2-2, with 9 bases fitting TRBD1. This CDR3 is built from 14 residues. The germline V gene has CDR1 ENHRY and CDR2 SYGVKD. V trimming: 6 bases; J trimming: 7 bases; junction bases outside the gene matches: 6. The CDR3 DNA is TGTGCCATCAGAGGGACAGGGATTAACGGGGAGCTGTTTTTT. Translation gives CAIRGTGINGELFF.

The chain links TRBV30 to TRBJ1-2; D perhaps matches TRBD1 (6 bases). This CDR3 is built from 13 residues. V lost 4 bases, J lost 2 bases, and 11 bases lay in between. CDR1 is GTSNPN, CDR2 SVGIG, per germline (reference sequence). The CDR3 bases are TGTGCCTGGACCCGCGGACAGAACTATGGCTACACCTTC. Translating it yields CAWTRGQNYGYTF. The full variable domain, completed using reference TRBV30 and TRBJ1-2, is SQTIHQWPATLVQPVGSPLSLECTVEGTSNPNLYWYRQAAGRGLQLLFYSVGIGQISSEVPQNLSASRPQDRQFILSSKKLLLSDSGFYLCAWTRGQNYGYTFGSGTRLTVV.

This chain joins TRBV6-5 and TRBJ1-1; D unresolved. This CDR3 is built from 13 residues. The V gene's germline CDR1 is MNHEY and CDR2 SVGAGI. Trimming cost V 5 bases and J 4 bases, with 11 bases left between them. The CDR3 protein is CASSTGRSTEAFF. The CDR3 nucleotides are TGTGCCAGCAGTACCGGGAGGAGCACTGAAGCTTTCTTT.

DNA of the CDR3: TGTGCCAGCAGCTCACCGGGACTAGGGAACTACGAGCAGTACTTC. This codes for CASSSPGLGNYEQYF. This chain joins TRBV7-2 and TRBJ2-7; TRBD2 aligns across 8 bases. CDR3 size: 15 residues. Germline V lookup: CDR1 SGHTA, CDR2 FQGNSA. After removal of 4 bases from V and 3 bases from J, the junction contained 8 bases not matched to a gene.

This chain joins TRBV18 and TRBJ1-6; D call uncertain. This CDR3 has 14 residues. Trimming removed 6 bases at V and 5 bases at J, with 11 bases between. CDR1 KGHSH and CDR2 LQKENI come from the germline V gene. CDR3 region: CASSAGSDNSPLHF. The CDR3, as DNA: TGTGCCAGCTCTGCCGGGTCGGATAATTCACCCCTCCACTTT.

The J gene is TRBJ1-2, the V gene TRBV5-1; no clear D. Germline V gene data show CDR1 as SGHRS and CDR2 as YFSETQ. V was cut by 0 bases and J by 4 bases, with 7 bases left in between. This CDR3 contains 13 residues. The CDR3 reads CASSLDTVYGYTF. DNA for the CDR3: TGCGCCAGCAGCTTGGACACCGTCTATGGCTACACCTTC.

V gene TRBV6-5 combines with J gene TRBJ2-4; 8 bases map to TRBD1. The CDR3 is 15 amino acids. The trim removed 5 bases at V and 7 bases at J, leaving 10 bases unmatched. From germline, CDR1 is MNHEY and CDR2 SVGAGI. The CDR3 reads CASSQRTGPQNIQYF. In nucleotides, the CDR3 is TGTGCCAGCAGTCAGCGGACAGGGCCCCAGAACATTCAGTACTTC.

This chain uses TRBV18 with TRBJ2-3; maybe TRBD1 (6 bases). CDR1 is KGHSH and CDR2 is LQKENI in the germline V gene. The CDR3 spans 15 residues. V dropped 6 bases and J dropped 2 bases, with 15 bases sitting between them. Here the CDR3 DNA reads TGTGCCAGCTCCGAAGCCGGGACAACCACAGATACGCAGTATTTT. Its translation: CASSEAGTTTDTQYF.

The CDR3 sequence is CASSQTGFGTEAFF. The CDR3 bases are TGTGCCAGTAGTCAGACAGGGTTCGGGACTGAAGCTTTCTTT. The chain links TRBV19 to TRBJ1-1; 7 nucleotides match TRBD1. Trimming removed 5 bases from V and 5 bases from J; junction bases left unmatched: 8. CDR1 and CDR2 from the germline V gene are LNHDA and SQIVND (reference sequence). The CDR3 has 14 residues.

This chain joins TRBV27 and TRBJ2-2; 12 bases agree with TRBD2. The CDR3 has 18 residues. Germline values: CDR1 MNHEY, CDR2 SMNVEV (reference sequence). Germline trimming cut 5 bases from V and 7 bases from J; bases unmatched to any gene: 14. The CDR3 coding sequence is TGTGCCAGCAGTGCAACCTCTAGCGGGAGGGCCCTCGGCGGGGAGCTGTTTTTT. This translates into CASSATSSGRALGGELFF.